The 6 T cell receptor beta chains listed next were all sequenced from one sample in a study of neurological immune-mediated disorders. Each CDR3 protein gets one entry after TCRdb re-called the 5' RACE reads with MiXCR. The sample yields about 53,000 distinct CDR3 sequences, roughly 3.2% seen once. The sequenced material came from PBMCs. The receptors were sampled from a woman in her thirties with multiple sclerosis.

This clonotype came up many times. The rearrangement joins TRBV25-1 to TRBJ2-7; 10 bases fit TRBD1. This CDR3 is built from 13 residues. CDR1 and CDR2 (germline): MGHDK, SYGVNS. The V and J ends lost 7 bases and 3 bases, in that order; junction bases with no gene match: 3. The CDR3 spells CASTRTGGYEQYF. The CDR3 bases are TGTGCCAGCACCCGGACAGGGGGCTACGAGCAGTACTTC.

This clonotype appeared many times. The CDR3 reads CSVEGARDRGDTQYF. CDR3 sequence (DNA): TGCAGCGTTGAAGGGGCGAGGGACCGTGGAGATACGCAGTATTTT. The rearrangement uses TRBV29-1 and TRBJ2-3, with D perhaps TRBD1 or TRBD2 (5 bases each). Trimming took 1 base from V and 5 from J, leaving 16 bases between them. CDR3 length: 15 amino acids. CDR1 and CDR2 from the germline V gene are SQVTM and ANQGSEA.

This clonotype was seen ten or more times. The chain joins TRBV20-1 to TRBJ2-7, with D possibly being TRBD2 (7 bases). The V end was cut by 3 bases, the J end by 0 bases, with 12 bases between. This CDR3 spans 14 amino acids. The germline V gene has CDR1 DFQATT and CDR2 SNEGSKA (reference sequence). Here the CDR3 reads CSARRGGNSYEQYF. CDR3 in DNA: TGCAGTGCTAGGAGGGGGGGGAACTCCTACGAGCAGTACTTC.

This clonotype has ten or more counts. The gene calls are TRBV6-2 or TRBV6-3 and TRBJ2-1, with 7 bases lining up with TRBD1. Germline V gene lookup returns CDR1 MNHEY and CDR2 SVGEGT. CDR3 size: 15 residues. Trimming removed 5 bases from V and 2 bases from J; junction bases left unmatched: 6. CDR3 amino acids: CASSRGGATYNEQFF. CDR3 sequence (DNA): TGTGCCAGCAGTCGAGGGGGCGCGACCTACAATGAGCAGTTCTTC.

This clonotype was recorded a few times. The J gene is TRBJ2-7, the V gene TRBV7-9, with no clear D. This CDR3 is 12 amino acids long. Germline values: CDR1 SEHNR, CDR2 FQNEAQ (reference sequence). The V and J ends lost 6 bases and 4 bases respectively, with 10 bases between them. The CDR3 DNA follows: TGTGCCAGCAGTAATTTCTTGTACGAGCAGTACTTC. It yields the protein CASSNFLYEQYF.

This clonotype was observed many times. This sequence joins TRBV6-6 and TRBJ2-5; the D gene is possibly TRBD2 (6 bases). CDR1 and CDR2 from the germline V gene are MNHNY and SVGAGI (reference sequence). This CDR3 region has 13 residues. The V end was cut by 6 bases, the J end by 5 bases, with 13 bases between. The CDR3 region is CASREGPVETQYF. The CDR3 coding sequence is TGTGCCAGCAGGGAGGGACCCGTGGAGACCCAGTACTTC.